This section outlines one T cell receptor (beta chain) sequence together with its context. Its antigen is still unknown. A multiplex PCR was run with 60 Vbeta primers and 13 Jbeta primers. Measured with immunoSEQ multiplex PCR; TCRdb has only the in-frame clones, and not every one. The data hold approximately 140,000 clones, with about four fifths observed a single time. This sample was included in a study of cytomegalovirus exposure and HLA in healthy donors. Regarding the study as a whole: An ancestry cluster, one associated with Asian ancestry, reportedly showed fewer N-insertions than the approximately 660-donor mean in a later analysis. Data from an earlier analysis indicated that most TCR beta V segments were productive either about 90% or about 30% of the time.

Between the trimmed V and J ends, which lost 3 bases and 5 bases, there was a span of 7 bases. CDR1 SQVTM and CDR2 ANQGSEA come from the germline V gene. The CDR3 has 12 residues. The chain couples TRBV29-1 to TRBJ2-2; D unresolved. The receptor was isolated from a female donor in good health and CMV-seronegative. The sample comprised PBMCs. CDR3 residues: CSVDDATGELFF. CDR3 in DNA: TGCAGCGTTGACGATGCGACCGGGGAGCTGTTTTTT.